The sequence of this T cell receptor beta chain was determined in a study of type 1 regulatory T cells. Across the study: An in vitro protocol generated T-allo10, a Tr1-enriched, alloantigen-specific CD4 T cell product.

This clonotype was picked up many times. Its specificity is unknown. Using its own MiXCR run on the reads, TCRdb lists one record per CDR3 protein. The data show fewer than 80,000 distinct CDR3 sequences, more than 20% seen once. The CDR3 runs 13 residues. Germline assignment: CDR1 LNHDA and CDR2 SQIVND (reference sequence). V shed 1 base and J shed 6 bases, with 7 bases lying between them. Study findings and constraints: Compared with non-Tr1 cells, Tr1 cells showed a narrower TCR repertoire.

Input material: cultured type 1 regulatory T (Tr1) cells, either the whole culture or a sorted fraction (not recorded which). The sequence derives from a human donor in good health. The chain links TRBV19 to TRBJ2-1, with unresolved D. CDR3 nucleotides: TGTGCCAGTAGTATAGGAAGGGCCAATGAGCAGTTCTTC. The encoded protein is CASSIGRANEQFF.